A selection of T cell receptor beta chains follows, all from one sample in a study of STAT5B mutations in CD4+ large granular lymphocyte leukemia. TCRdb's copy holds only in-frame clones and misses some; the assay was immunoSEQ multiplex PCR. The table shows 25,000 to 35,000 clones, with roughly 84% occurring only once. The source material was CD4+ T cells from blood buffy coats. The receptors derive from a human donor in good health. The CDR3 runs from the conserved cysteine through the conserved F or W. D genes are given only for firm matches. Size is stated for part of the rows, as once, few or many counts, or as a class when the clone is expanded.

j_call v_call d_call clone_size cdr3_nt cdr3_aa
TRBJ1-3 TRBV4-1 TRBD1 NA TGCGCCAGCAGGAGGACAGGTGACTCTGGAAACACCATATATTTT CASRRTGDSGNTIYF
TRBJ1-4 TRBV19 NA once TGTGCCATCGGCGCCGGGGGTGACGCTGAAAAACTGTTTTTT CAIGAGGDAEKLFF
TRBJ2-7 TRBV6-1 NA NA TGTGCCAGCAATAGGGTCCTAGGGAGCACCTACGAGCAGTACTTC CASNRVLGSTYEQYF
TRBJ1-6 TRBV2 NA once TGTGCCAGCAGCGCTGTCGGGGGAAGGAATTCACCCCTCCACTTT CASSAVGGRNSPLHF
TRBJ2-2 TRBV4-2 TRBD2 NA TGTGCCAGCAGCGGGACTAGCGGGGGGGCGACCGGGGAGCTGTTTTTT CASSGTSGGATGELFF
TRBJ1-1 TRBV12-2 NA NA TGTGCAAGTCGCTTAGGAGCGGGAGGCACTGAAGCTTTCTTT CASRLGAGGTEAFF
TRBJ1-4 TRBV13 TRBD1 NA TGTGCCAGCAGCTCTAACGGACAGGGGAATGAAAAACTGTTTTTT CASSSNGQGNEKLFF
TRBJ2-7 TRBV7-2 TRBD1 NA TGTGCCAGCAGCTTAGCCCCGGGACAGGAGAACTACGAGCAGTACTTC CASSLAPGQENYEQYF
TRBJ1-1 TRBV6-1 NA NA TGTGCCAGCAGCGAACCCGCGGGGGGCTGGAACACTGAAGCTTTCTTT CASSEPAGGWNTEAFF
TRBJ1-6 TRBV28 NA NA TGTGCCAGCCGCCGGGCCCCTTCACCCCTCCACTTT CASRRAPSPLHF
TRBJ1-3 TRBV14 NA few TGTGCCAGCAGCCAAAACAGGGCTGGAAACACCATATATTTT CASSQNRAGNTIYF
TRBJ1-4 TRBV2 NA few TGTGCCAGCAGACTACAGGCAACTAATGAAAAACTGTTTTTT CASRLQATNEKLFF
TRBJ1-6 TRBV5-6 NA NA TGTGCCAGCAGCTATATAGGACGGAGTTATAATTCACCCCTCCACTTT CASSYIGRSYNSPLHF
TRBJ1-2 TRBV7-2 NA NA TGTGCCAGCAGCCCCCCGATTACAAACTATGGCTACACCTTC CASSPPITNYGYTF
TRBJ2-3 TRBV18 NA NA TGTGCCAGCTCACCGATTCCATGGACAGATACGCAGTATTTT CASSPIPWTDTQYF
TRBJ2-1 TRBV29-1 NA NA TGCAGCGTTGATTGGGGGGCCAACAATGAGCAGTTCTTC CSVDWGANNEQFF
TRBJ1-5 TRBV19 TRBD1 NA TGTGCCAGTAGTCCGGACAGGAATCAGCCCCAGCATTTT CASSPDRNQPQHF
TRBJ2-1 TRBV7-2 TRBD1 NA TGTGCCAGCAGCTTCGACAGGGCCTACAATGAGCAGTTCTTC CASSFDRAYNEQFF
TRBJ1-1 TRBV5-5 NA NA TGTGCCAGCAGCTTAGCAGGGATGAACACTGAAGCTTTCTTT CASSLAGMNTEAFF
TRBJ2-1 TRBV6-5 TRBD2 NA TGTGCCAGCAGTTTTGGCCGGGGGGGTGAGCAGTTCTTC CASSFGRGGEQFF
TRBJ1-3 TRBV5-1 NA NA TGCGCCAGCAGCTTGGTCGAATTGAGGTCTATTTACTCTGGAAACACCATATATTTT CASSLVELRSIYSGNTIYF
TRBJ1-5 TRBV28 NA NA TGTGCCAGCAGTTTAAAGGGTGTCCGTGTGCCCCAGCATTTT CASSLKGVRVPQHF
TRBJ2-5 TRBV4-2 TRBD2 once TGTGCCAGCAGCCAAGATGGGCTAGCGGGGGGAGAGACCCAGTACTTC CASSQDGLAGGETQYF
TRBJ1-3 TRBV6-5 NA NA TGTGCCAGCTCTGGAACAGCGGGAAACACCATATATTTT CASSGTAGNTIYF
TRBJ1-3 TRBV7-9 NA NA TGTGCCAGCAGCTTTGACGGAAATGGAAACACCATATATTTT CASSFDGNGNTIYF
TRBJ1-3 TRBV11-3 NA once TGTGCCAGCAGCTACGGTGCATTCGGAAACACCATATATTTT CASSYGAFGNTIYF
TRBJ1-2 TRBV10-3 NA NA TGTGCCATCAGTGAACAGGAGAACTATGGCTACACCTTC CAISEQENYGYTF
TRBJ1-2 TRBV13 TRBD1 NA TGTGCCAGCAGCCTTATCCCGGGACAGGGGATCTATGGCTACACCTTC CASSLIPGQGIYGYTF
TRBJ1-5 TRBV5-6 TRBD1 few TGTGCCAGCAGCATTGGGACAGGGGGTTATAGCAATCAGCCCCAGCATTTT CASSIGTGGYSNQPQHF
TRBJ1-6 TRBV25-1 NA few TGTGCCAGCAGTCTCGGAGATCCGGCACCCCTCCACTTT CASSLGDPAPLHF
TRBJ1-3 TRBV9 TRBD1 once TGTGCCAGCAGCATCGCATGGGGACAGGGAAGGGGAAACACCATATATTTT CASSIAWGQGRGNTIYF
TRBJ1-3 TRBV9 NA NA TGTGCCAGCGGACGGACACGGTACTCTGGAAACACCATATATTTT CASGRTRYSGNTIYF
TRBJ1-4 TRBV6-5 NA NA TGTGCCAGCAGCCTAAGGGGATCCCCAAATGAAAAACTGTTTTTT CASSLRGSPNEKLFF
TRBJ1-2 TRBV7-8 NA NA TGTGCCAGCAGCCCGGACGGTGGGGTCTATGGCTACACCTTC CASSPDGGVYGYTF
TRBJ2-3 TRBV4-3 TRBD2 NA TGCGCCAGCAGCCAAGAACCAGGCGGGGGGGTTACAGATACGCAGTATTTT CASSQEPGGGVTDTQYF
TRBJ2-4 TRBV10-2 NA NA TGCGCCAGCAGTGAGTTCCATTTAGCCAAAAACATTCAGTACTTC CASSEFHLAKNIQYF
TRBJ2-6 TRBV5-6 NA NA TGTGCCAGCAGCTTACGGGGGGCGTCTGGGGCCAACGTCCTGACTTTC CASSLRGASGANVLTF
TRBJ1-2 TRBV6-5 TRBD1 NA TGTGCCAGCCGAAGCCGTGTTTCGGGACAGCATGGCTACACCTTC CASRSRVSGQHGYTF
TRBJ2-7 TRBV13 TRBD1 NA TGTGCCAGCAGCCCCCCGACAGGGGGCAGGGGCGAGCAGTACTTC CASSPPTGGRGEQYF
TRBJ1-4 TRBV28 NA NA TGTGCCAGCAGTTTAGGGCAAATCGGCCAAAAACTGTTTTTT CASSLGQIGQKLFF